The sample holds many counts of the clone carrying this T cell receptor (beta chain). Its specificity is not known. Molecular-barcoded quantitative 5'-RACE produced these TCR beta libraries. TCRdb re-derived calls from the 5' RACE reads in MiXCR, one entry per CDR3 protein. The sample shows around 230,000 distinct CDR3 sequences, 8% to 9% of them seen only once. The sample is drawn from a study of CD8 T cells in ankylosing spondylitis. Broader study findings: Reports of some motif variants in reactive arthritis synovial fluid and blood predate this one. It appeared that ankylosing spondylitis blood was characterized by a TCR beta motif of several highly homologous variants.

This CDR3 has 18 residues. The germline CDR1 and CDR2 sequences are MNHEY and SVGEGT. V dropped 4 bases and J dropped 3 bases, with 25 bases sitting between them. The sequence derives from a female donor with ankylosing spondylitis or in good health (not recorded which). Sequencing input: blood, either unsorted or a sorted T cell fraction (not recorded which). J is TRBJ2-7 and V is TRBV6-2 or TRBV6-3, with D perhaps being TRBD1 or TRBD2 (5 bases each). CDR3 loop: CASSFPVSGAETLYEQYF. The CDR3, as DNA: TGTGCCAGCAGTTTCCCCGTCTCCGGGGCGGAAACCCTCTACGAGCAGTACTTC.